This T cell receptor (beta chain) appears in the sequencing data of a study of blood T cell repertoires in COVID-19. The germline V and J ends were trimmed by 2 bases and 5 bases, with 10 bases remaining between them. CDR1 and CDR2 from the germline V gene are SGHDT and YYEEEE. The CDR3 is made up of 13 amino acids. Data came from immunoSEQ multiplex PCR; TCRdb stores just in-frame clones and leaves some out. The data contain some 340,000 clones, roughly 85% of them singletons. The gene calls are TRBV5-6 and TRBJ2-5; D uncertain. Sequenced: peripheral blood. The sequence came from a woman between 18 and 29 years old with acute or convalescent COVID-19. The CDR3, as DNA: TGTGCCAGCAGCTTCAGTCTAGAGGAGACCCAGTACTTC. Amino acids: CASSFSLEETQYF.